A selection of T cell receptor beta chains follows, all from one sample in a study of shared clonotypes between healthy human individuals. Generated by immunoSEQ multiplex PCR, the TCRdb table keeps only in-frame clones and is missing some. The table shows 330,000 or so clones, with approximately 74% occurring only once. Sequencing was performed on memory CD4+ T cells sorted from blood. The source is a man between 25 and 39 years old in good health. CDR3s include the opening cysteine and the closing phenylalanine or tryptophan. The D gene is left open where the match is weak.

j_gene: TRBJ2-5; v_gene: TRBV2; d_gene: .; CDR3aa: CASKGGQQETQYF
j_gene: TRBJ2-3; v_gene: TRBV9; d_gene: .; CDR3aa: CASSVRSGSTDTQYF
j_gene: TRBJ1-1; v_gene: TRBV5-4; d_gene: .; CDR3aa: CASSAGTERMNTEAFF
j_gene: TRBJ2-7; v_gene: TRBV28; d_gene: .; CDR3aa: CASREGGWDEAYEQYF
j_gene: TRBJ2-1; v_gene: TRBV7-8; d_gene: .; CDR3aa: CASSEDAFQGAYNEQFF
j_gene: TRBJ2-7; v_gene: TRBV28; d_gene: .; CDR3aa: CASRRQATYEQYF
j_gene: TRBJ2-5; v_gene: TRBV7-9; d_gene: .; CDR3aa: CASSLVVPGRETQYF
j_gene: TRBJ2-7; v_gene: TRBV28; d_gene: .; CDR3aa: CASSTQGALVYEQYF
j_gene: TRBJ1-3; v_gene: TRBV4-3; d_gene: .; CDR3aa: CASSQGPPSQGSGNTIYF
j_gene: TRBJ2-7; v_gene: TRBV28; d_gene: .; CDR3aa: CASSPLLRVYGSRSEQYF
j_gene: TRBJ2-4; v_gene: TRBV7-2; d_gene: .; CDR3aa: CASSLGGSGGANSKNIQYF
j_gene: TRBJ1-5; v_gene: TRBV19; d_gene: .; CDR3aa: CASSTQGLIKPQHF
j_gene: TRBJ1-2; v_gene: TRBV10-3; d_gene: TRBD1; CDR3aa: CAISGDRAYGYTF
j_gene: TRBJ2-5; v_gene: TRBV5-1; d_gene: .; CDR3aa: CASSQTRKETQYF
j_gene: TRBJ2-7; v_gene: TRBV28; d_gene: TRBD1; CDR3aa: CASSIGTGSTDEQYF
j_gene: TRBJ2-5; v_gene: TRBV9; d_gene: TRBD2; CDR3aa: CASSLGLGQETQYF
j_gene: TRBJ2-2; v_gene: TRBV9; d_gene: .; CDR3aa: CASSPTLRRDTGELFF
j_gene: TRBJ1-5; v_gene: TRBV6-6; d_gene: .; CDR3aa: CASSYERNQPQHF
j_gene: TRBJ1-4; v_gene: TRBV5-1; d_gene: TRBD1; CDR3aa: CASAPGQAEPREKLFF
j_gene: TRBJ1-1; v_gene: TRBV7-8; d_gene: .; CDR3aa: CASSLRGVSNTEAFF
j_gene: TRBJ2-1; v_gene: TRBV7-6; d_gene: .; CDR3aa: CASSPYPGSSYNEQFF
j_gene: TRBJ2-3; v_gene: TRBV11-2; d_gene: TRBD1; CDR3aa: CASSLQGVGDTQYF
j_gene: TRBJ1-1; v_gene: TRBV4-3; d_gene: .; CDR3aa: CASSQELRTEAFF
j_gene: TRBJ2-5; v_gene: TRBV18; d_gene: TRBD1; CDR3aa: CASSLLLTGGQETQYF
j_gene: TRBJ2-5; v_gene: TRBV29-1; d_gene: TRBD1; CDR3aa: CSGGTGETQYF
j_gene: TRBJ2-1; v_gene: TRBV5-1; d_gene: TRBD2; CDR3aa: CASSTLSYETSGSLKGNEQFF
j_gene: TRBJ2-2; v_gene: TRBV6-1; d_gene: .; CDR3aa: CASSDRLHTGELFF
j_gene: TRBJ1-1; v_gene: TRBV10-2; d_gene: .; CDR3aa: CASSETNRDTEAFF
j_gene: TRBJ2-2; v_gene: TRBV29-1; d_gene: TRBD1; CDR3aa: CSVARDRATGELFF
j_gene: TRBJ2-5; v_gene: TRBV29-1; d_gene: TRBD2; CDR3aa: CSVKPGAREQYF
j_gene: TRBJ2-1; v_gene: TRBV18; d_gene: .; CDR3aa: CASSPTRSGRGKDEQFF
j_gene: TRBJ2-7; v_gene: TRBV11-3; d_gene: .; CDR3aa: CASSLGYSGEQYF
j_gene: TRBJ2-7; v_gene: TRBV6-1; d_gene: TRBD2; CDR3aa: CASSLQGGRAYEQYF
j_gene: TRBJ2-3; v_gene: TRBV5-4; d_gene: TRBD1; CDR3aa: CASSLKRDSPQYF
j_gene: TRBJ2-2; v_gene: TRBV4-3; d_gene: .; CDR3aa: CASSQENAVGELFF
j_gene: TRBJ2-3; v_gene: TRBV4-2; d_gene: .; CDR3aa: CASSQDGIGTQYF
j_gene: TRBJ2-5; v_gene: TRBV5-1; d_gene: .; CDR3aa: CASSLAVGETQYF
j_gene: TRBJ2-5; v_gene: TRBV5-6; d_gene: TRBD2; CDR3aa: CASSFPSGRSFGETQYF
j_gene: TRBJ2-1; v_gene: TRBV18; d_gene: TRBD2; CDR3aa: CASSPAGTSGSKNEQFF
j_gene: TRBJ2-3; v_gene: TRBV19; d_gene: .; CDR3aa: CASSTRTSISTDTQYF
j_gene: TRBJ2-7; v_gene: TRBV5-5; d_gene: TRBD2; CDR3aa: CASSPRLAGEDEQYF
j_gene: TRBJ1-2; v_gene: TRBV7-2; d_gene: TRBD1; CDR3aa: CATTEGGQGNYGYTF
j_gene: TRBJ1-2; v_gene: TRBV4-3; d_gene: TRBD1; CDR3aa: CASSPVGDRTF
j_gene: TRBJ2-1; v_gene: TRBV18; d_gene: TRBD2; CDR3aa: CASSPRGTSGHNEQFF
j_gene: TRBJ2-7; v_gene: TRBV2; d_gene: TRBD2; CDR3aa: CASNPSGQNPYEQYF
j_gene: TRBJ2-7; v_gene: TRBV6-1; d_gene: TRBD2; CDR3aa: CASRVGLAGFYEQYF
j_gene: TRBJ2-1; v_gene: TRBV28; d_gene: .; CDR3aa: CASSLSSPRGHSYNEQFF
j_gene: TRBJ1-5; v_gene: TRBV18; d_gene: TRBD1; CDR3aa: CASSKGQGYQPQHF
j_gene: TRBJ2-6; v_gene: TRBV5-1; d_gene: .; CDR3aa: CASSAGTGASGANVLTF
j_gene: TRBJ1-2; v_gene: TRBV7-9; d_gene: .; CDR3aa: CASSFRANYGYTF
j_gene: TRBJ2-5; v_gene: TRBV5-4; d_gene: .; CDR3aa: CASSLSAGSGQETQYF
j_gene: TRBJ1-1; v_gene: TRBV20-1; d_gene: .; CDR3aa: CSVSRAAEAFF
j_gene: TRBJ1-1; v_gene: TRBV7-9; d_gene: .; CDR3aa: CASSLEGLIRDTEAFF
j_gene: TRBJ2-1; v_gene: TRBV30; d_gene: TRBD2; CDR3aa: CAWINPLRGGRGSEQFF
j_gene: TRBJ2-7; v_gene: TRBV2; d_gene: .; CDR3aa: CASSAGAPVYEQYF